Detailed here is one T cell receptor beta chain. Its antigen remains unidentified. The sample holds no much larger clone one base away, and base qualities are not on file. The data stem from a study of T cell changes during pregnancy in multiple sclerosis (dated by TCRdb to between 2018 and 2021). In the study overall: In women with multiple sclerosis, the researchers looked at how the T cell repertoire shifted as pregnancy progressed.

Library preparation employed the immunoSEQ multiplex PCR assay. Held by TCRdb, this immuneACCESS table contains in-frame sequences only and omits some clones. Under half of the omission traces to an unresolved V gene where checked; the cause of the rest is unknown. The sample table records tens of thousands of clones; 94% of these occur just once. About 0.84% of the sample is held by the ten biggest clonotypes. Its CDR3 holds 13 amino acids, cysteine through phenylalanine. The kept DNA is CDR3 alone, 39 bases in frame from the first base. The junction carries 9 bases between V and J, which are trimmed by 0 bases and 4 bases respectively. The germline V gene (reference sequence) gives CDR1 as GTSNPN and CDR2 as SVGIG.

The rearranged chain carries TRBV30 and TRBJ1-2; the D gene remains uncertain. The sequence was obtained from a female donor with multiple sclerosis, enrolled in a pregnancy study. This sample comprised peripheral blood, obtained in the third trimester of pregnancy. The CDR3 reads as follows: CAWSVRESYGYTF. The bases are TGTGCCTGGAGTGTACGGGAGAGCTATGGCTACACCTTC.